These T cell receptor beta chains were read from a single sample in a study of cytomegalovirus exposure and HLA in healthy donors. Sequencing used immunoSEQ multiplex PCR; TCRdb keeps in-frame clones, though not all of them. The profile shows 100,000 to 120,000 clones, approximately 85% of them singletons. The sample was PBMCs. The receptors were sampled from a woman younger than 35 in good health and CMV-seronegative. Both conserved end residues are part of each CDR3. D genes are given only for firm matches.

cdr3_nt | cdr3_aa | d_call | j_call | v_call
TGTGCCAGCAGTAGCCAGGGGTTTACTTCCGGGGAGCTGTTTTTT | CASSSQGFTSGELFF | . | TRBJ2-2 | TRBV2
TGCGCCAGCAGCTTGTCTAGCGGGGGATGGGAGACCCAGTACTTC | CASSLSSGGWETQYF | TRBD2 | TRBJ2-5 | TRBV5-1
TGTGCCAGCATGCAGGCCGGCCCCCAGTTCTTC | CASMQAGPQFF | . | TRBJ2-1 | TRBV2
TGTGCCAGCACCCCCCTGACCGGGGGGGTGTCAGATACGCAGTATTTT | CASTPLTGGVSDTQYF | TRBD2 | TRBJ2-3 | TRBV6-6
TGTGCCAGCAGTGCCCCGTCACCCACTAGCGGGGGGGCCTCAGATGAGCAGTTCTTC | CASSAPSPTSGGASDEQFF | TRBD2 | TRBJ2-1 | TRBV6-1
TGTGCCAGCGAGCCAGGAGACCGACAGGAGACCCAGTACTTC | CASEPGDRQETQYF | . | TRBJ2-5 | TRBV7-9
TGTGCCAGCAGCAGAGGGGACAGAGAAACGAACACTGAAGCTTTCTTT | CASSRGDRETNTEAFF | TRBD1 | TRBJ1-1 | TRBV5-8
TGTGCCAGCAGTTTTCCCCCCCCGAGGGCGAACACTGAAGCTTTCTTT | CASSFPPPRANTEAFF | . | TRBJ1-1 | TRBV28
TGTGCCAGCAGTTACACAAGGAGAGAGCAGTACTTC | CASSYTRREQYF | . | TRBJ2-7 | TRBV6-6
TGTGCCAGCAGCTTCCGGGTCCATCAATCCTACGAGCAGTACTTC | CASSFRVHQSYEQYF | . | TRBJ2-7 | TRBV7-8
TGTGCCACACGTTGGGACAGGAGCAACACTGAAGCTTTCTTT | CATRWDRSNTEAFF | TRBD1 | TRBJ1-1 | TRBV19